This TCR beta chain is drawn from a study of STAT5B mutations in CD4+ large granular lymphocyte leukemia. The V segment lost 2 bases and the J segment 5 bases; nucleotides outside the gene matches: 4. The CDR3 has 14 amino acids. Germline CDR1 MNHEY, CDR2 SMNVEV (reference sequence). Sequencing was at survey level. Some clones are missing from TCRdb's copy, which holds only in-frame ones; the method was immunoSEQ multiplex PCR. The sample contains 34,000 or so clones, around four fifths of which appear only once. Study-level results: About 24% of private leukemic clonotypes occurred rarely in other patients' non-leukemic repertoires. Patient CD4-sorted repertoires looked more clonal than healthy CD4+ repertoires, even without putative leukemic clones.

On this clone itself: The antigen is undetermined.

Sequencing was carried out using CD4+ T cells from blood buffy coats. This chain joins TRBV27 and TRBJ2-7; 9 bases match TRBD1. The receptor's source is a human donor in good health. The CDR3, as DNA: TGTGCCAGCAGTTTAATACAGGGGGCGGACGAGCAGTACTTC. It encodes CASSLIQGADEQYF.